One sample yielded the 31 T cell receptor beta chains listed below, sequenced in a study of T cell changes during pregnancy in multiple sclerosis. Profiled with immunoSEQ multiplex PCR; TCRdb holds only in-frame clones, not every one. The sample has 85,000 to 90,000 clones, 90% to 95% seen once. Specimen: peripheral blood, collected after pregnancy. These receptors were obtained from a female donor in good health, enrolled as a control in a pregnancy study.

CDR3 residues: CASSSRLAGNNEQFF. In nucleotides, the CDR3 is TGTGCCAGCAGTTCCCGACTAGCGGGGAACAATGAGCAGTTCTTC. The V call is TRBV27, the J call TRBJ2-1; 11 bases are a match to TRBD2. This CDR3 is 15 amino acids long. CDR1 is MNHEY and CDR2 is SMNVEV in the germline V gene (reference sequence). Trimming removed 4 bases from V and 5 bases from J; junction bases left unmatched: 4.

In nucleotides, the CDR3 is TGTGCCAGCAGTGGTTCGGGTAACTACGAGCAGTACTTC. It yields the protein CASSGSGNYEQYF. This chain links TRBV2 with TRBJ2-7; no clear D gene. Germline CDR1 reads SNHLY; CDR2 reads FYNNEI. The CDR3 runs to 13 residues. V was pared by 4 bases and J by 3 bases, with 10 bases between.

The chain uses TRBV5-6 and TRBJ2-3; TRBD1 matches 7 bases. The CDR3 consists of 15 residues. Looked up from germline, CDR1 is SGHDT and CDR2 is YYEEEE. Trimming took 0 bases from V and 1 from J; bases not matched to a gene: 2. The CDR3 DNA sequence: TGTGCCAGCAGCTTGGGGGGGACAGGCACAGATACGCAGTATTTT. Its translation is CASSLGGTGTDTQYF.

The V gene is TRBV5-4, the J gene TRBJ1-2; 8 bases are shared with TRBD1. With V trimmed by 3 bases and J by 6 bases, 7 bases remained unmatched. Germline V CDR1 and CDR2: SGHNT, YYREEE (reference sequence). This CDR3 is built from 14 residues. CDR3 loop: CASSSMDRVDGYTF. The CDR3 DNA reads as TGTGCCAGCAGCTCCATGGACAGGGTGGATGGCTACACCTTC. Full variable domain (outside the CDR3, taken from reference TRBV5-4 and TRBJ1-2): ETGVTQSPTHLIKTRGQQVTLRCSSQSGHNTVSWYQQALGQGPQFIFQYYREEENGRGNFPPRFSGLQFPNYSSELNVNALELDDSALYLCASSSMDRVDGYTFGSGTRLTVV.

The CDR3 here is CASSLPGQGKNIQYF. CDR3 DNA: TGTGCCAGCAGCCTACCGGGACAGGGCAAAAACATTCAGTACTTC. The chain carries TRBV28 and TRBJ2-4; 9 bases map to TRBD1. This CDR3 has 15 amino acids. From germline, CDR1 is MDHEN and CDR2 SYDVKM. V shed 6 bases, J shed 3 bases, and the junction held 6 bases outside the gene matches.

CDR3 DNA: TGTGCCAGCAGTTTATCTAAAGGGGGTGCTAACTATGGCTACACCTTC. Translated: CASSLSKGGANYGYTF. J is TRBJ1-2 and V is TRBV28; weak D call: TRBD1 (6 bases). V lost 1 base to trimming and J lost 0 bases, with 12 bases between them. The CDR3 loop spans 16 amino acids. Per germline, CDR1 MDHEN and CDR2 SYDVKM.

The table lists this clone with a count of one. This chain links TRBV5-6 with TRBJ2-7; D is unresolved. Per the germline V gene, CDR1 is SGHDT and CDR2 is YYEEEE. The CDR3 is made up of 13 amino acids. V lost 4 bases, J lost 0 bases, and 8 bases lay in between. CDR3 protein: CASSPRSSYEQYF. In DNA form, the CDR3 reads TGTGCCAGCAGCCCGAGGTCCTCCTACGAGCAGTACTTC.

V is TRBV19 and J is TRBJ2-5; 7 bases fit TRBD2. The V gene's germline CDR1 is LNHDA and CDR2 SQIVND (reference sequence). This CDR3 has 14 amino acids. Trimming cost V 6 bases and J 4 bases; bases outside gene matches: 8. In DNA form, the CDR3 reads TGTGCCAGTAGAAATACGGGAGGAACAGAGACCCAGTACTTC. As protein: CASRNTGGTETQYF.

The CDR3 bases are TGTGCCAGCAGTGAATCTGGGGGCGGCTATGGCTACACCTTC. This codes for CASSESGGGYGYTF. V is TRBV25-1 and J is TRBJ1-2, with D perhaps TRBD1 (6 bases). The CDR3 spans 14 residues. Per germline, CDR1 MGHDK and CDR2 SYGVNS. V shed 1 base and J shed 4 bases, with 10 bases lying between them.

This clone came up once. The chain is built from TRBV28 and TRBJ1-1; D not resolved. The V gene's germline CDR1 is MDHEN and CDR2 SYDVKM. The CDR3 totals 13 residues. Trimming removed 10 bases from V and 0 bases from J, with 12 bases in between. In nucleotides, the CDR3 is TGTGCCACTTCTAATCCCATGAACACTGAAGCTTTCTTT. The encoded protein is CATSNPMNTEAFF.

The genes are TRBV28 and TRBJ2-7; 9 positions agree with TRBD2. The germline V gene encodes CDR1 MDHEN and CDR2 SYDVKM. After removal of 6 bases from V and 3 bases from J, the junction contained 6 bases not matched to a gene. The CDR3 sequence is 14 residues long. CDR3 coding DNA: TGTGCCAGCAGGACTAGCGGTTCTTTCTACGAGCAGTACTTC. This codes for CASRTSGSFYEQYF.

The V call is TRBV16, the J call TRBJ1-1; 7 bases are a match to TRBD1. CDR3 length: 15 residues. Germline CDR1 and CDR2: KGHSY and FQNENV. Losses at the gene ends were 2 bases for V and 6 bases for J; bases not matched to a gene: 9. The CDR3 here is CASSQHPTGQAEAFF. CDR3 DNA sequence: TGTGCCAGCAGCCAACACCCGACAGGGCAGGCTGAAGCTTTCTTT. Full variable domain (outside the CDR3, taken from reference TRBV16 and TRBJ1-1): GEEVAQTPKHLVRGEGQKAKLYCAPIKGHSYVFWYQQVLKNEFKFLISFQNENVFDETGMPKERFSAKCLPNSPCSLEIQATKLEDSAVYFCASSQHPTGQAEAFFGQGTRLTVV.

The CDR3 loop is CASSRSVGTRLETQYF. CDR3 in DNA: TGTGCCAGCAGTCGTTCGGTGGGGACTAGGCTGGAGACCCAGTACTTC. The chain has TRBV27 and TRBJ2-5; 8 nucleotides line up with TRBD2. Germline V gene sequence: CDR1 MNHEY, CDR2 SMNVEV (reference sequence). The V and J ends lost 5 bases and 5 bases, in that order; junction bases with no gene match: 13. CDR3 size: 16 residues.

V usage is TRBV5-1 and J usage is TRBJ2-1, with TRBD2 matching over 7 bases. Germline CDR1 SGHRS, CDR2 YFSETQ. The V segment lost 4 bases and the J segment 4 bases; nucleotides outside the gene matches: 11. The CDR3 runs to 16 residues. In DNA form, the CDR3 reads TGCGCCAGCAGCCGAGGAGATAGCGGGCCGTACAATGAGCAGTTCTTC. This translates into CASSRGDSGPYNEQFF.

J is TRBJ2-7 and V is TRBV2, with D possibly being TRBD2 (7 bases). Germline V gene sequence: CDR1 SNHLY, CDR2 FYNNEI. Trimming shortened V by 7 bases and J by 2 bases, and 9 bases separated the two germline ends. The CDR3 loop spans 12 amino acids. The CDR3 DNA reads TGTGCCAGCACGGGGGGCGCCTACGAGCAGTACTTC. Its protein is CASTGGAYEQYF. Variable domain in full (rest from reference TRBV2 and TRBJ2-7): EPEVTQTPSHQVTQMGQEVILRCVPISNHLYFYWYRQILGQKVEFLVSFYNNEISEKSEIFDDQFSVERPDGSNFTLKIRSTKLEDSAMYFCASTGGAYEQYFGPGTRLTVT.

This chain joins TRBV27 and TRBJ2-7; D is ambiguous. The CDR3 is made up of 12 amino acids. Germline lookup yields CDR1 MNHEY and CDR2 SMNVEV (reference sequence). The V gene lost 4 bases and the J gene lost 4 bases, with 8 bases spanning the gap. CDR3 residues: CASSSTKYEQYF. CDR3 sequence (DNA): TGTGCCAGCAGTTCGACAAAATACGAGCAGTACTTC.

The chain employs TRBV30 and TRBJ1-2; tentative D call: TRBD1 (5 bases). CDR1 is GTSNPN, CDR2 SVGIG, per germline (reference sequence). V gave up 4 bases and J gave up 8 bases, with 11 bases separating them. CDR3 length: 11 residues. The CDR3 DNA follows: TGTGCCTGGACAAAACAGGTCGGCTACACCTTC. Its protein is CAWTKQVGYTF.

This clone was seen just once. The chain carries TRBV7-2 and TRBJ2-6, with unresolved D. The V gene lost 0 bases and the J gene lost 0 bases, with 6 bases spanning the gap. The CDR3 runs to 16 residues. CDR1 and CDR2 from the germline V gene are SGHTA and FQGNSA. The CDR3 region is CASSLAAVSGANVLTF. The CDR3 nucleotides read TGTGCCAGCAGCTTAGCGGCAGTCTCTGGGGCCAACGTCCTGACTTTC.

The chain combines TRBV10-3 with TRBJ2-7, with 11 bases aligning to TRBD1. Trimming cost V 6 bases and J 4 bases; bases outside gene matches: 2. In germline, CDR1 is ENHRY, CDR2 SYGVKD. This CDR3 spans 13 amino acids. The CDR3: CAISGTGGYEQYF. In DNA, the CDR3 is TGTGCCATCAGCGGGACAGGGGGATACGAGCAGTACTTC.

This sequence joins TRBV4-2 and TRBJ2-7; 9 nucleotides line up with TRBD2. Germline CDR1 LGHNA, CDR2 YNFKEQ. The trim removed 2 bases at V and 1 base at J, leaving 3 bases unmatched. CDR3 size: 15 residues. The CDR3 sequence is CASSQISGSSYEQYF. The CDR3 nucleotides are TGTGCCAGCAGCCAAATTAGCGGGAGTTCCTACGAGCAGTACTTC.

Note on this clone: The junction shows a germline mismatch at one end, possibly a read error. This chain uses TRBV7-7 with TRBJ2-7; 8 bases are shared with TRBD2. Germline V gene data show CDR1 as SSHAT and CDR2 as FNYEAQ (reference sequence). The CDR3 covers 13 residues. The CDR3 spells CASSNGLANEQYF. In nucleotides, the CDR3 is TGTGCTAGCAGCAACGGACTAGCAAACGAGCAGTACTTC.

This chain connects TRBV7-9 to TRBJ2-1; D is unclear. The germline V gene encodes CDR1 SEHNR and CDR2 FQNEAQ (reference sequence). Trimming stripped 4 bases from V and 10 bases from J, with 14 bases between. This CDR3 is built from 13 residues. CDR3 bases: TGTGCCAGCAGCTCTACGGAGTTTCACGAGCAGTTCTTC. Encoded protein: CASSSTEFHEQFF. The entire variable domain, with the rest obtained from reference TRBV7-9 and TRBJ2-1, is as follows: DTGVSQNPRHKITKRGQNVTFRCDPISEHNRLYWYRQTLGQGPEFLTYFQNEAQLEKSRLLSDRFSAERPKGSFSTLEIQRTEQGDSAMYLCASSSTEFHEQFFGPGTRLTVL.

V gene TRBV13 combines with J gene TRBJ2-7; possibly TRBD2 for D (5 bases). CDR3 length equals 15 residues. V lost 6 bases and J 3 bases, leaving 18 bases between the germline ends. Looked up from germline, CDR1 is PRHDT and CDR2 is FYEKMQ (reference sequence). The CDR3 nucleotides are TGTGCCAGCAGTATCGGGATCCCGCCTCACTACGAGCAGTACTTC. This gives the protein CASSIGIPPHYEQYF.

This chain uses TRBV18 with TRBJ2-1; 12 bases align to TRBD2. Looked up from germline, CDR1 is KGHSH and CDR2 is LQKENI. This CDR3 has 15 amino acids. Unmatched junction bases numbered 4, after V lost 6 bases and J lost 4 bases. CDR3 in amino acids: CASSRGTSGYNEQFF. The CDR3 DNA follows: TGTGCCAGCTCGCGCGGGACTAGCGGGTACAATGAGCAGTTCTTC.

Only one count was recorded for this clone. V is TRBV4-1 and J is TRBJ1-2, with 7 bases lining up with TRBD1. Germline CDR1 and CDR2: MGHRA and YSYEKL. CDR3 length: 15 residues. Trimming removed 4 bases from V and 3 bases from J; junction bases left unmatched: 8. CDR3 nucleotides: TGCGCCAGCAGCCGGGACAGTTCGGAAGACTATGGCTACACCTTC. Translation: CASSRDSSEDYGYTF.

This clone was observed once. This chain connects TRBV5-1 to TRBJ2-7, with 9 bases fitting TRBD2. The CDR3 has 14 amino acids. Germline trimming cut 0 bases from V and 5 bases from J; bases unmatched to any gene: 3. Germline V gene lookup returns CDR1 SGHRS and CDR2 YFSETQ. Here the CDR3 reads CASSLEGLADEQYF. As DNA, the CDR3 is TGCGCCAGCAGCTTGGAGGGACTAGCTGACGAGCAGTACTTC.

The V and J genes are TRBV7-9 and TRBJ1-2; 7 bases align to TRBD1. V was clipped by 5 bases and J by 3 bases; unmatched bases: 6. This CDR3 has 14 amino acids. CDR1 and CDR2 from the germline V gene are SEHNR and FQNEAQ (reference sequence). CDR3 nucleotides: TGTGCCAGCAGCAACGGTACAGGGGACTATGGCTACACCTTC. Its translation: CASSNGTGDYGYTF.

This clone occurred a few times. V is TRBV4-1 and J is TRBJ1-2; D is possibly TRBD1 (6 bases). Germline CDR1 MGHRA, CDR2 YSYEKL. Trimming left V 0 bases short and J 5 bases short, with 13 bases between. The CDR3 length is 15 residues. CDR3 nucleotides: TGCGCCAGCAGCCAAGATTACAGGGAACAATATGGCTACACCTTC. Translating gives CASSQDYREQYGYTF.

The genes are TRBV2 and TRBJ2-2; D remains unclear. From germline, CDR1 is SNHLY and CDR2 FYNNEI. The CDR3 is made up of 13 amino acids. The V and J ends lost 4 bases and 1 base respectively, with 4 bases between them. CDR3 loop: CASSVRNTGELFF. The CDR3 DNA follows: TGTGCCAGCAGTGTTCGGAACACCGGGGAGCTGTTTTTT.

This chain links TRBV2 with TRBJ2-5, with TRBD2 identical over 9 bases. V shed 6 bases, J shed 6 bases, and the junction held 8 bases outside the gene matches. There are 14 residues in the CDR3. Germline values: CDR1 SNHLY, CDR2 FYNNEI. The CDR3 DNA reads TGTGCCAGCAGCCAAAGTAGCGGGAGTCAGACCCAGTACTTC. This codes for CASSQSSGSQTQYF.

The CDR3 DNA reads TGTGCCAGCAGTGAAGCCCCGGACAGCCCAACCGAAGCTTTCTTT. Protein: CASSEAPDSPTEAFF. The chain recombines TRBV6-1 with TRBJ1-1; D perhaps matches TRBD1 (6 bases). This CDR3 has 15 amino acids. The V gene lost 0 bases and the J gene lost 8 bases, with 16 bases spanning the gap. Germline V gene sequence: CDR1 MNHNS, CDR2 SASEGT.